Listed below are T cell receptor beta chains from one sample, sequenced in a study of response to subunit inactivated influenza vaccine. TCRdb reprocessed the RT-PCR reads via MiXCR and lists one record per CDR3 protein. The data hold more than 400,000 distinct CDR3 sequences, with roughly 7.6% observed a single time. The source material was PBMCs from blood, sampled roughly 24 months after vaccination. Every receptor here comes from a man aged 45 to 75 who received an inactivated influenza vaccine. CDR3s include the opening cysteine and the closing phenylalanine or tryptophan. The D gene is left open where the match is weak. Expanded clones are given a class, and other clones once, few, many or no size at all.

size,V,D,J,CDR3,DNA
NA,TRBV6-6,NA,TRBJ2-3,CASSYRGSDTQYF,TGTGCCAGCAGTTACAGGGGGTCAGATACGCAGTATTTT
NA,TRBV7-2,NA,TRBJ1-5,CASSLQVSNQPQHF,TGTGCCAGCAGCTTACAGGTTAGCAATCAGCCCCAGCATTTT
NA,TRBV4-3,NA,TRBJ2-6,CASSQGGNSGANVLTF,TGCGCCAGCAGCCAAGGGGGAAACTCTGGGGCCAACGTCCTGACTTTC
few,TRBV5-6,TRBD1,TRBJ2-3,CASSKQGVNTDTQYF,TGTGCCAGCAGCAAACAGGGGGTCAACACAGATACGCAGTATTTT
many,TRBV24-1,NA,TRBJ2-7,CATSEDYVSEQYF,TGTGCCACCAGTGAAGATTACGTTAGCGAGCAGTACTTC
few,TRBV14,TRBD2,TRBJ2-1,CASSGILVAGGPSYNEQFF,TGTGCCAGCAGCGGAATCCTCGTAGCGGGAGGGCCCTCCTACAATGAGCAGTTCTTC
NA,TRBV9,NA,TRBJ2-7,CASSVRGGFVYEQYF,TGTGCCAGCAGCGTCAGGGGAGGCTTTGTTTACGAGCAGTACTTC
many,TRBV13,TRBD2,TRBJ2-1,CASSLVAGGGNEQFF,TGTGCCAGCAGCTTAGTAGCGGGAGGAGGGAATGAGCAGTTCTTC
many,TRBV7-9,TRBD1,TRBJ2-2,CASSLFVQGAGELFF,TGTGCCAGCAGCTTATTCGTACAGGGGGCCGGGGAGCTGTTTTTT
few,TRBV19,TRBD1,TRBJ2-7,CASSYAGTGNYEQYF,TGTGCCAGTAGCTACGCCGGGACAGGGAATTACGAGCAGTACTTC
many,TRBV20-1,TRBD1,TRBJ1-5,CSARDRNRGGTYSNQPQHF,TGCAGTGCTAGAGACCGGAACAGGGGGGGAACGTATAGCAATCAGCCCCAGCATTTT
NA,TRBV21-1,NA,TRBJ2-7,CASSNYRVAYEQYF,TGTGCCAGCAGCAATTACAGGGTTGCGTACGAGCAGTACTTC
few,TRBV9,NA,TRBJ2-5,CASSDYDFAGQETQYF,TGTGCCAGCAGCGACTACGACTTCGCGGGGCAAGAGACCCAGTACTTC
NA,TRBV20-1,TRBD2,TRBJ2-5,CSARRTSGRPQETQYF,TGCAGTGCTAGGCGGACTAGCGGGAGGCCCCAAGAGACCCAGTACTTC
NA,TRBV6-1,NA,TRBJ2-1,CASLRSSYNEQFF,TGTGCCAGCTTGCGGAGCTCCTACAATGAGCAGTTCTTC